This T cell receptor beta chain was sequenced for a study of regulatory T cells in long-lasting Graves disease. iRepertoire HTBI primers and Arm-PCR of CDR3 regions built TCR beta libraries. In TCRdb, the multiplex PCR reads were re-called with MiXCR into one record per CDR3 protein. This table has more than 400,000 distinct CDR3 sequences, around 15% appearing once. Time point given: newly diagnosed GD, antithyroid drugs for less than 3 months. PBMC RNA served as the TCR library source. Recruitment took place at an endocrinology department in Xi'an, China. In its sample, this clonotype was seen a few times. Per germline, CDR1 GTSNPN and CDR2 SVGIG (reference sequence). Between the trimmed V and J ends, which lost 3 bases and 10 bases, there was a span of 13 bases. The CDR3 sequence is 12 residues long. This same sample was also taken into another study, of T cells in Graves' hyperthyroidism and ophthalmopathy. That paper adds: Blood also held most thyroid clonotypes expanded beyond 0.001.

The V and J genes are TRBV30 and TRBJ2-1; D is perhaps TRBD2 (5 bases). The source material was peripheral blood mononuclear cells (PBMCs), sampled at new diagnosis, from a patient treated with antithyroid drugs. This receptor was identified in a man in his forties or fifties with Graves disease. Here the CDR3 reads CAWSTGSYEQFF. CDR3 DNA sequence: TGTGCCTGGAGCACGGGGAGCTACGAGCAGTTCTTC.